This TCR beta chain was captured by sequencing in a study of CD4 T cells in relation to SARS-CoV-2 and coronaviruses. For the study at large: PBMCs were cultured with antigen for over nine days before TCR beta sequencing.

Generated by immunoSEQ multiplex PCR, the TCRdb table keeps only in-frame clones and is missing some. The table includes fewer than 20,000 clones, nearly 75% detected once. Before the COVID-19 pandemic, during about 2011-2019, CD4+ T cells were taken from unexposed donors. After around nine days of culture, CD4+ T cells were isolated. Comment on this clone: Its antigen is unknown.

The sample was CD4+ T cells from PBMCs, cultured in vitro. This TCR was recovered from a human donor in good health.

The CDR3 region is CASLRLAGAYNEQFF. The CDR3 DNA reads as TGCGCCAGCTTGCGACTAGCGGGAGCCTACAATGAGCAGTTCTTC. The chain uses TRBV5-1 and TRBJ2-1; TRBD2 agrees at 12 bases. Germline CDR1 and CDR2: SGHRS and YFSETQ. The V gene end was trimmed by 7 bases and the J gene end by 2 bases; junction bases not matched to a gene: 4. The length of the CDR3 is 15 residues.